These 28 T cell receptor beta chains originate from one sample sequenced in a study of cytomegalovirus exposure and HLA in healthy donors. TCRdb's copy holds only in-frame clones and misses some; the assay was immunoSEQ multiplex PCR. This table has roughly 120,000 clones, about 83% appearing once. Sequencing was performed on PBMCs. The source is a woman in her twenties or thirties in good health and CMV-seronegative.

The chain employs TRBV6-5 and TRBJ2-2; 9 bases match TRBD1. The V gene's germline CDR1 is MNHEY and CDR2 SVGAGI. The CDR3 loop spans 15 amino acids. V gave up 8 bases and J gave up 5 bases; unmatched junction bases: 9. The CDR3 sequence: CASRGTGRRTGELFF. CDR3 coding DNA: TGTGCCAGCCGGGGGACAGGGCGAAGAACCGGGGAGCTGTTTTTT.

V is TRBV6-5 and J is TRBJ1-2, with 7 bases identical to TRBD1. This CDR3 comprises 11 residues. Per germline, CDR1 MNHEY and CDR2 SVGAGI. J gave up 5 bases and V 9 bases, and 3 bases lay outside the gene matches. The CDR3 DNA reads TGTGCCAGTGGACAGGAGTATGGCTACACCTTC. It yields the protein CASGQEYGYTF.

The chain links TRBV30 to TRBJ2-7; D unclear. The CDR3 sequence is 13 residues long. The V and J ends lost 4 bases and 3 bases respectively, with 13 bases between them. The germline V gene has CDR1 GTSNPN and CDR2 SVGIG (reference sequence). The CDR3 coding sequence is TGTGCCTGGACTCCCGGTACGGGCTACGAGCAGTACTTC. Protein product: CAWTPGTGYEQYF.

In its sample, this clone was seen once. V usage is TRBV5-1 and J usage is TRBJ2-5; 10 bases are a match to TRBD2. This CDR3 comprises 15 residues. The trim removed 1 base at V and 4 bases at J, leaving 4 bases unmatched. The germline V gene has CDR1 SGHRS and CDR2 YFSETQ. CDR3 nucleotides: TGCGCCAGCAGCTTGAGCGGGGGGGCTGGAGAGACCCAGTACTTC. Its translation: CASSLSGGAGETQYF.

This chain joins TRBV19 and TRBJ2-7, with 10 positions matching TRBD1. J lost 6 bases, V lost 5 bases, and 16 bases had no gene match. The CDR3 covers 17 residues. CDR1 is LNHDA and CDR2 is SQIVND in the germline V gene (reference sequence). The CDR3 here is CASSLLPGQGYSFEQYF. As DNA, the CDR3 is TGTGCCAGTAGTCTATTACCGGGACAGGGGTACTCGTTCGAGCAGTACTTC.

Comment on this clone: At one end, the junction sequence differs from germline, possibly due to a read error. The gene calls are TRBV6-1 and TRBJ2-1, with 8 bases identical to TRBD1. CDR1 and CDR2 (germline): MNHNS, SASEGT. The CDR3 length is 10 residues. The CDR3 bases are TGTGCCAGCAGGGGACAGGCCCAGATCTTC. Protein product: CASRGQAQIF.

This clone was recorded once. The gene calls are TRBV27 and TRBJ1-1; 9 positions agree with TRBD1. J lost 4 bases, V lost 8 bases, and 8 bases had no gene match. This CDR3 is built from 14 residues. Germline V gives CDR1 MNHEY, CDR2 SMNVEV (reference sequence). This CDR3 is CASFRTGAATEAFF. The DNA of the CDR3 is TGTGCCAGCTTCAGGACAGGGGCGGCCACTGAAGCTTTCTTT.

The chain has TRBV19 and TRBJ1-1; weak D call: TRBD1 (6 bases). Trimming pared 7 bases from V and 3 bases from J, leaving 15 bases between. The CDR3 is 14 residues long. Germline CDR1 LNHDA, CDR2 SQIVND (reference sequence). CDR3: CASISGRGYTEAFF. CDR3 DNA sequence: TGTGCCAGTATTAGTGGGAGGGGGTACACTGAAGCTTTCTTT.

The gene calls are TRBV6-1 and TRBJ1-6; the match to TRBD1 covers 9 bases. This CDR3 is 20 amino acids long. V gave up 1 base and J gave up 5 bases; unmatched junction bases: 15. The germline gives CDR1 MNHNS, CDR2 SASEGT. CDR3 protein: CASSEDHAQGAFPNNSPLHF. In nucleotides, the CDR3 is TGTGCCAGCAGTGAAGATCACGCACAGGGGGCCTTTCCAAATAATTCACCCCTCCACTTT.

The chain recombines TRBV6-5 with TRBJ1-2; D unresolved. Germline V gene data show CDR1 as MNHEY and CDR2 as SVGAGI. There are 14 residues in the CDR3. The germline V and J ends were trimmed by 6 bases and 4 bases, with 15 bases remaining between them. CDR3: CASRPPLVGYGYTF. The CDR3 DNA sequence: TGTGCCAGCAGACCGCCTCTAGTCGGCTATGGCTACACCTTC.

The chain joins TRBV6-5 to TRBJ2-2; 10 nucleotides agree with TRBD2. V shed 8 bases, J shed 4 bases, and the junction held 4 bases outside the gene matches. Germline lookup yields CDR1 MNHEY and CDR2 SVGAGI. The CDR3 covers 14 residues. The CDR3 here is CASGRLAGTGELFF. CDR3 sequence (DNA): TGTGCCAGCGGCCGACTAGCGGGCACCGGGGAGCTGTTTTTT.

The V gene is TRBV7-2, the J gene TRBJ2-5; 7 nucleotides align to TRBD1. Germline V CDR1 and CDR2: SGHTA, FQGNSA. The CDR3 totals 14 residues. The J segment lost 4 bases and the V segment lost 2 bases, leaving 4 bases of the junction unmatched. The chain's CDR3 is CASSLRDSRETQYF. Written as DNA, the CDR3 is TGTGCCAGCAGCTTACGGGACAGCAGAGAGACCCAGTACTTC.

The chain carries TRBV15 and TRBJ1-2; 8 bases line up with TRBD1. With V trimmed by 1 base and J by 4 bases, 2 bases remained unmatched. The CDR3 runs 14 residues. CDR1 LNHNV and CDR2 YYDKDF come from the germline V gene (reference sequence). Here the CDR3 DNA reads TGTGCCACCAGCAGAGGACAGGGGCCCTATGGCTACACCTTC. Translation gives CATSRGQGPYGYTF.

Remarks on this clone: The junction departs from germline at one end; a sequencing error may be responsible. The chain couples TRBV6-6 to TRBJ1-1; a possible D gene is TRBD1 (6 bases). CDR1 and CDR2 (germline): MNHNY, SVGAGI (reference sequence). This CDR3 comprises 14 residues. This CDR3 is CASIYGQMNTEAFF. Here the CDR3 DNA reads TGTGCCAGCATTTACGGACAGATGAACACTGAAGCTTTCTTT.

This chain connects TRBV25-1 to TRBJ1-1, with a tentative D call TRBD1 (5 bases). Germline assignment: CDR1 MGHDK and CDR2 SYGVNS. The CDR3 sequence is 16 residues long. V was shortened by 2 bases and J by 3 bases, with 16 bases between the two germline ends. The CDR3 reads CASSEGGGVGDTEAFF. DNA of the CDR3: TGTGCCAGCAGTGAAGGGGGAGGGGTTGGGGACACTGAAGCTTTCTTT.

In its sample, this clone was seen once. The rearrangement uses TRBV9 and TRBJ2-1; 13 nucleotides align to TRBD2. V was clipped by 7 bases and J by 3 bases; unmatched bases: 16. Per the germline V gene, CDR1 is SGDLS and CDR2 is YYNGEE. The CDR3 has 19 residues. CDR3 sequence reads: CASARDGTSGVHIYNEQFF. In nucleotides, the CDR3 is TGTGCCAGCGCGAGGGATGGGACTAGCGGGGTACATATCTACAATGAGCAGTTCTTC.

The rearrangement links TRBV7-9 to TRBJ2-7, with D perhaps matching TRBD2 (7 bases). CDR3 length equals 16 residues. The germline V gene encodes CDR1 SEHNR and CDR2 FQNEAQ (reference sequence). Trimming shortened V by 3 bases and J by 5 bases, and 20 bases separated the two germline ends. CDR3: CASSFFTLTGGDEQYF. In DNA form, the CDR3 reads TGTGCCAGCAGCTTCTTCACCCTTACGGGGGGCGACGAGCAGTACTTC.

In its sample, this clone was seen once. The gene calls are TRBV6-6 and TRBJ1-1; unclear D gene. Germline V lookup: CDR1 MNHNY, CDR2 SVGAGI (reference sequence). The CDR3 is 11 residues long. V was shortened by 8 bases and J by 1 base, with 5 bases between the two germline ends. The CDR3 DNA sequence: TGTGCCAGCTTAGCGAACACTGAAGCTTTCTTT. Translating it yields CASLANTEAFF.

The V and J genes are TRBV9 and TRBJ1-4, with D maybe TRBD1 (6 bases). The V gene's germline CDR1 is SGDLS and CDR2 YYNGEE. The V end lost 4 bases, the J end lost 5 bases, and 18 bases lay between the germline ends. The CDR3 contains 16 residues. The CDR3: CASSPEQGMGNEKLFF. In nucleotides, the CDR3 is TGTGCCAGCAGCCCCGAGCAGGGGATGGGGAATGAAAAACTGTTTTTT.

V and J are TRBV29-1 and TRBJ2-1; 10 bases line up with TRBD2. This CDR3 is built from 14 residues. Germline trimming cut 7 bases from V and 2 bases from J; bases unmatched to any gene: 5. Germline CDR1 and CDR2: SQVTM and ANQGSEA. CDR3 residues: CSAGTSVAYNEQFF. CDR3 bases: TGCAGCGCCGGGACTAGCGTGGCCTACAATGAGCAGTTCTTC.

The genes are TRBV10-2 and TRBJ2-7, with D possibly being TRBD1 (5 bases). V dropped 4 bases and J dropped 3 bases, with 10 bases sitting between them. This CDR3 is built from 13 residues. Germline V CDR1 and CDR2: WSHSY, SAAADI. CDR3 sequence: CASSVAGHYEQYF. CDR3 DNA: TGCGCCAGCAGTGTGGCAGGGCACTACGAGCAGTACTTC.

The CDR3, as DNA: TGTGCCAGCAGCTTAGTACCAGCGGGGGGATCCTACCAAGAGACCCAGTACTTC. Translation gives CASSLVPAGGSYQETQYF. This chain links TRBV7-6 with TRBJ2-5; the match to TRBD2 covers 9 bases. CDR3 size: 18 residues. The junction had 9 bases not matched to a gene; V was cut back by 1 base and J by 0 bases. CDR1 and CDR2 (germline): SGHVS, FNYEAQ. The complete variable domain, with remaining parts taken from reference TRBV7-6 and TRBJ2-5, reads GAGVSQSPRYKVTKRGQDVALRCDPISGHVSLYWYRQALGQGPEFLTYFNYEAQQDKSGLPNDRFSAERPEGSISTLTIQRTEQRDSAMYRCASSLVPAGGSYQETQYFGPGTRLLVL.

This chain uses TRBV2 with TRBJ1-1; possibly TRBD1 for D (6 bases). Germline CDR1 reads SNHLY; CDR2 reads FYNNEI. Trimming removed 5 bases at V and 0 bases at J, with 13 bases between. The CDR3 has 15 residues. CDR3 DNA: TGTGCCAGCAGTAAGCGGACAGCTTTGAACACTGAAGCTTTCTTT. It specifies CASSKRTALNTEAFF.

CDR3: CASGVEGWAEAFF. Here the CDR3 DNA reads TGCGCCAGCGGGGTCGAGGGTTGGGCTGAAGCTTTCTTT. The V call is TRBV5-1, the J call TRBJ1-1, with no clear D. Trimming removed 7 bases from V and 6 bases from J, with 16 bases in between. CDR3 length equals 13 residues. Germline CDR1 is SGHRS and CDR2 is YFSETQ.

The chain couples TRBV6-5 to TRBJ2-3, with 8 positions matching TRBD2. The CDR3 has 13 residues. Germline V gives CDR1 MNHEY, CDR2 SVGAGI. Trimming took 6 bases from V and 8 from J; bases not matched to a gene: 7. CDR3 region: CASRESGGGTQYF. The CDR3 DNA reads TGTGCCAGCAGGGAGAGCGGGGGAGGTACGCAGTATTTT.

V and J are TRBV9 and TRBJ2-3; no firm D call. The V and J ends lost 4 bases and 5 bases respectively, with 8 bases between them. Looked up from germline, CDR1 is SGDLS and CDR2 is YYNGEE. The CDR3 loop spans 12 amino acids. The CDR3 loop is CASSSREDTQYF. The CDR3 bases are TGTGCCAGCAGCTCCCGCGAAGATACGCAGTATTTT.

The chain links TRBV6-1 to TRBJ2-2; the match to TRBD1 covers 8 bases. Per the germline V gene, CDR1 is MNHNS and CDR2 is SASEGT. The junction had 8 bases not matched to a gene; V was cut back by 6 bases and J by 5 bases. The length of the CDR3 is 15 residues. CDR3 coding DNA: TGTGCCAGCAGAGACCAGGGGGCGCGAACCGGGGAGCTGTTTTTT. It yields the protein CASRDQGARTGELFF.

V gene TRBV6-5 combines with J gene TRBJ2-5; D is possibly TRBD1 (6 bases). From germline, CDR1 is MNHEY and CDR2 SVGAGI. V was pared by 0 bases and J by 1 base, with 9 bases between. CDR3 size: 15 residues. CDR3 region: CASSYSGAIQETQYF. The CDR3 region has the DNA TGTGCCAGCAGTTACTCGGGGGCCATCCAAGAGACCCAGTACTTC.